This T cell receptor (beta chain) is drawn from a study of cytomegalovirus exposure and HLA in healthy donors. To note about this clone: What it binds is unknown.

PCR used 60 Vbeta primers and 13 Jbeta primers. The data were produced by immunoSEQ multiplex PCR, yet TCRdb's version contains in-frame clones alone and is incomplete. The sample lists approximately 97,000 clones; around 73% were seen once. The CDR3 has 16 residues. CDR1 is LGHNA, CDR2 YNFKEQ, per germline. Trimming pared 2 bases from V and 2 bases from J, leaving 13 bases between. Study-wide points: Reportedly, TCR beta sequences accurately predicted HLA-A and HLA-B alleles in most subjects.

The chain couples TRBV4-2 to TRBJ1-5; D unresolved. The TCR originated in a man aged 40-55 years in good health and CMV-seronegative. Sequences were obtained from PBMCs. The CDR3 nucleotides are TGTGCCAGCAGCCAACCGGGTTCCTGGGGCAATCAGCCCCAGCATTTT. Protein product: CASSQPGSWGNQPQHF.